This T cell receptor beta chain was observed in a study of OX40 agonist ivuxolimab in advanced cancers. TCRdb keeps only in-frame clones here, not all; method: immunoSEQ multiplex PCR. The repertoire consists of 80,000 or so clones, with less than 95% occurring once and the leading ten covering around 2%. Trimming at V came to 3 bases and at J to 2 bases, leaving 9 bases not matched to a gene. CDR1 is MNHNS and CDR2 is SASEGT in the germline V gene. The CDR3 is 16 residues long. This chain uses TRBV6-1 with TRBJ1-2, with 7 bases identical to TRBD1. The material was CD4+ or CD8+ T cells sorted from blood, obtained in a trial of the OX40 agonist ivuxolimab. The sequence was obtained from an adult with an advanced solid tumor such as melanoma, head and neck, liver or kidney cancer. CDR3 protein: CASSERSIGGNYGYTF. In nucleotides, the CDR3 is TGTGCCAGCAGTGAGCGGTCCATAGGGGGCAACTATGGCTACACCTTC.